This T cell receptor (beta chain) was sequenced in a study of a mutant IDH1 vaccine in newly diagnosed glioma. About the research overall: Beginning 4-6 weeks after radiotherapy alone, or with temozolomide cycles, vaccination took place.

Stated time point: week 47, end of study. Doses consisted of 300 ug of mutant IDH1 20-mer peptide each, paired with topical imiquimod. Those who donated had recent WHO grade 3 or 4 IDH1-mutant, ATRX-lost astrocytomas. This CDR3 has 16 residues. CDR1 and CDR2 (germline): MGHRA, YSYEKL. The V gene lost 0 bases and the J gene lost 2 bases, with 13 bases spanning the gap. This clone occurred a few times. Antigen: not known. TCRdb keeps only in-frame clones here, not all; method: immunoSEQ multiplex PCR. The sample carries approximately 56,000 clones, 65% recorded once. Sequenced material: peripheral blood mononuclear cells (PBMCs), taken from a glioma patient whose treatment included an IDH1 peptide vaccine. The chain has TRBV4-1 and TRBJ1-2, with a tentative D call TRBD1 (5 bases). The sequence came from a man aged 35-49 years with glioma. Some clones in this sample may be carry-over from other donors' samples. CDR3 in amino acids: CASSQEILSGNYGYTF. In DNA form, the CDR3 reads TGCGCCAGCAGCCAAGAGATTTTGTCAGGGAACTATGGCTACACCTTC.